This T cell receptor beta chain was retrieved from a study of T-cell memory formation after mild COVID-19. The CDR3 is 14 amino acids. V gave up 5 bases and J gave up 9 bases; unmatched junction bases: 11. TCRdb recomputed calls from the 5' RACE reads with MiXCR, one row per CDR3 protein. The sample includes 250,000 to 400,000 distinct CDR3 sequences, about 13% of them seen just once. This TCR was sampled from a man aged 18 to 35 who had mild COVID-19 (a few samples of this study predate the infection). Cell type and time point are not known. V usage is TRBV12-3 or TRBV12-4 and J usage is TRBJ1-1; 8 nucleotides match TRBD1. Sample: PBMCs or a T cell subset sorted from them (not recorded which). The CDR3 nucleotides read TGTGCCAGCAGTATAATGACAGGGGAAGTTCAAGCTTTCTTT. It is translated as CASSIMTGEVQAFF.